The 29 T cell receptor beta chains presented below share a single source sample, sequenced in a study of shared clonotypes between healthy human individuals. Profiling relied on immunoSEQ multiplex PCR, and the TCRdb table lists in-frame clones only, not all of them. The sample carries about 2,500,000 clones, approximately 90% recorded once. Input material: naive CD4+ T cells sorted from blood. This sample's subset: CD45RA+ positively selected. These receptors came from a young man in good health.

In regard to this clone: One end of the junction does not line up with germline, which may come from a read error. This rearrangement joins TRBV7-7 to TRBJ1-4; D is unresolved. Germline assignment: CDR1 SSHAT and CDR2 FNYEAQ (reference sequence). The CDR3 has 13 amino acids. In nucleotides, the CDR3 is TGTGCTAGCAGCCCGAAGGGCAATGAAAAACTGTTTTTT. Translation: CASSPKGNEKLFF.

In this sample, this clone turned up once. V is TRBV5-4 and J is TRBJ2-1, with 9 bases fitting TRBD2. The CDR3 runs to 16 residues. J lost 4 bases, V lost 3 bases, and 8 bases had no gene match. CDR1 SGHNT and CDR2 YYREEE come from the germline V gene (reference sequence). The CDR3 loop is CASSSQEAGGYNEQFF. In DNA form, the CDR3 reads TGTGCCAGCAGCTCGCAGGAAGCGGGGGGTTACAATGAGCAGTTCTTC.

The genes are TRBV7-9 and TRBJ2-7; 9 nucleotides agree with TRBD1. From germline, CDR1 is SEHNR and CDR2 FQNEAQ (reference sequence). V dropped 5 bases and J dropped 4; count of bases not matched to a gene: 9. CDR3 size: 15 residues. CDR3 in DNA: TGTGCCAGCAGCCCGGGACAGGGTCTCGCTTACGAGCAGTACTTC. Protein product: CASSPGQGLAYEQYF.

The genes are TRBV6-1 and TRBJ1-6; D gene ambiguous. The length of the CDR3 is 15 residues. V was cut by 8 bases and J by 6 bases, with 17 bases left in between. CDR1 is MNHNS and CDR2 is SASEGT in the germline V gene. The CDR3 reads CASDPAGNGNSPLHF. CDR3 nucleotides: TGTGCCAGCGACCCTGCGGGGAACGGTAATTCACCCCTCCACTTT.

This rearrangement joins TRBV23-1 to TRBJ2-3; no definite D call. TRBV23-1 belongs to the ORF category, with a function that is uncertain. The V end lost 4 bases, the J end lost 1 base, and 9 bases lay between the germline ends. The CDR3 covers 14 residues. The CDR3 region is CASSRVRCTDTQYF. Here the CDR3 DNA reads TGCGCCAGCAGTCGCGTACGGTGCACAGATACGCAGTATTTT.

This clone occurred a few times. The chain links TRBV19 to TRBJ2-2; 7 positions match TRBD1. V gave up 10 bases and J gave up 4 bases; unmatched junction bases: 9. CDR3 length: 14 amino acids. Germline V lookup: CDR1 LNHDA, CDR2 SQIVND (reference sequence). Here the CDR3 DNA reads TGTGCCACCAGACAGGGTCCGTCCACCGGGGAGCTGTTTTTT. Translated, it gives CATRQGPSTGELFF.

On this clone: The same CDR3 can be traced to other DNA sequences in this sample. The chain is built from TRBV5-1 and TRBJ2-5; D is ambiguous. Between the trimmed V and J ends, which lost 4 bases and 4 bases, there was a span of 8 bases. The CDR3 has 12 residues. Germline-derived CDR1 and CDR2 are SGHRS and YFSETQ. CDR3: CASSLEAETQYF. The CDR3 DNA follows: TGCGCCAGCAGCCTGGAAGCAGAGACCCAGTACTTC. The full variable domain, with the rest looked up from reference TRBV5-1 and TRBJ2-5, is KAGVTQTPRYLIKTRGQQVTLSCSPISGHRSVSWYQQTPGQGLQFLFEYFSETQRNKGNFPGRFSGRQFSNSRSEMNVSTLELGDSALYLCASSLEAETQYFGPGTRLLVL.

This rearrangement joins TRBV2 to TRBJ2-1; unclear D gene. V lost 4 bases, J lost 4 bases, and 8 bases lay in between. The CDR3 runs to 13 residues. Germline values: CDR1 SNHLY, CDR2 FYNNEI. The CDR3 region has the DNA TGTGCCAGCAGTGTAGGAGTTTACAATGAGCAGTTCTTC. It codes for CASSVGVYNEQFF.

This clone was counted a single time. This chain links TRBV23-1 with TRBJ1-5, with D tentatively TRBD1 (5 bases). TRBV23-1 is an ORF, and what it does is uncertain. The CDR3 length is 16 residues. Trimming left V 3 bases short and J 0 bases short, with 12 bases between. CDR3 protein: CASSHTGRSSNQPQHF. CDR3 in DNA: TGCGCCAGCAGTCATACGGGACGGAGTAGCAATCAGCCCCAGCATTTT.

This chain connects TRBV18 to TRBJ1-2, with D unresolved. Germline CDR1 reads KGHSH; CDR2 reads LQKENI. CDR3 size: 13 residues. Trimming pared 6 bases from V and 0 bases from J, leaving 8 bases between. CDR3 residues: CASSGTTNYGYTF. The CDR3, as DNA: TGTGCCAGCTCGGGTACAACTAACTATGGCTACACCTTC. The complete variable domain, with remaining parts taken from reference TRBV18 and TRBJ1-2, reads NAGVMQNPRHLVRRRGQEARLRCSPMKGHSHVYWYRQLPEEGLKFMVYLQKENIIDESGMPKERFSAEFPKEGPSILRIQQVVRGDSAAYFCASSGTTNYGYTFGSGTRLTVV.

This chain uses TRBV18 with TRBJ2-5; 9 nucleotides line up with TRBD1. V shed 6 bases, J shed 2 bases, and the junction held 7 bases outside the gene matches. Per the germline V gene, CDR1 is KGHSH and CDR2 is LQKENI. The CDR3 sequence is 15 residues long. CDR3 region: CASSQRQGGQETQYF. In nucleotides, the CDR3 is TGTGCCAGCTCGCAACGACAGGGGGGACAAGAGACCCAGTACTTC.

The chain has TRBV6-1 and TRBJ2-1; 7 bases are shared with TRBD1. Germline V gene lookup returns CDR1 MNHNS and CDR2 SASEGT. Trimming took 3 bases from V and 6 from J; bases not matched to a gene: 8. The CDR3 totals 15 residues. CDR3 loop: CASSDRGRFGNEQFF. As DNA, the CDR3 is TGTGCCAGCAGTGATAGGGGGCGCTTTGGCAATGAGCAGTTCTTC.

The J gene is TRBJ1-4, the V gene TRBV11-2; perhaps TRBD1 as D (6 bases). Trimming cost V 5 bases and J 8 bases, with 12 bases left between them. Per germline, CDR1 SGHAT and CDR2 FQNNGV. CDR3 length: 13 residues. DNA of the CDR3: TGTGCCAGCAGCCTCGACAGGATAGAAAAACTGTTTTTT. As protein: CASSLDRIEKLFF.

The CDR3 region is CASGFSPLAGGGRRGEQYF. The CDR3 nucleotides read TGTGCTAGTGGTTTTTCCCCCTTAGCGGGAGGGGGCCGAAGGGGGGAGCAGTACTTC. This chain connects TRBV12-5 to TRBJ2-7; TRBD2 matches at 11 bases. Germline V gene lookup returns CDR1 LGHNT and CDR2 FRNRAP. V was clipped by 3 bases and J by 7 bases; unmatched bases: 20. The CDR3 spans 19 residues. The full variable domain, with the rest looked up from reference TRBV12-5 and TRBJ2-7, is DARVTQTPRHKVTEMGQEVTMRCQPILGHNTVFWYRQTMMQGLELLAYFRNRAPLDDSGMPKDRFSAEMPDATLATLKIQPSEPRDSAVYFCASGFSPLAGGGRRGEQYFGPGTRLTVT.

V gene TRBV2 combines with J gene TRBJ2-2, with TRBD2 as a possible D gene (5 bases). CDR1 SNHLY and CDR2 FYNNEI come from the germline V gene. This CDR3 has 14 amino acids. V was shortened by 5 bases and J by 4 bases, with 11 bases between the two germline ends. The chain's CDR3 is CASSPFRGTGELFF. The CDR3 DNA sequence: TGTGCCAGCAGTCCCTTCCGGGGCACCGGGGAGCTGTTTTTT.

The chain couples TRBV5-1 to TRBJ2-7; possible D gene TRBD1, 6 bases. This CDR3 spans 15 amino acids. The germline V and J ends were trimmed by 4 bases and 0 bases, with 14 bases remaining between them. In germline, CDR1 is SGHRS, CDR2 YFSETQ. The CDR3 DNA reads TGCGCCAGCAGCCATACATCCAGGGGCTCCTACGAGCAGTACTTC. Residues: CASSHTSRGSYEQYF.

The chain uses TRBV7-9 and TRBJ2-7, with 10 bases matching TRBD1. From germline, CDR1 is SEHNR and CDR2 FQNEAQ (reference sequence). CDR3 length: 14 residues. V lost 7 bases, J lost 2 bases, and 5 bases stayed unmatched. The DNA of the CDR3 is TGTGCCAGCACTCCCGACAGGGGGCCCTACGAGCAGTACTTC. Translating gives CASTPDRGPYEQYF. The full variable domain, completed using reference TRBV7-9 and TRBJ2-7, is DTGVSQNPRHKITKRGQNVTFRCDPISEHNRLYWYRQTLGQGPEFLTYFQNEAQLEKSRLLSDRFSAERPKGSFSTLEIQRTEQGDSAMYLCASTPDRGPYEQYFGPGTRLTVT.

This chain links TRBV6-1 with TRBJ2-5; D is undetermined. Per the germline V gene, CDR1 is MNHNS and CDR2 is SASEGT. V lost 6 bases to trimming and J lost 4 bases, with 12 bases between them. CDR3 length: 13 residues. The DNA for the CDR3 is TGTGCCAGCAGGCCCACGGACGGAGAGACCCAGTACTTC. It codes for CASRPTDGETQYF.

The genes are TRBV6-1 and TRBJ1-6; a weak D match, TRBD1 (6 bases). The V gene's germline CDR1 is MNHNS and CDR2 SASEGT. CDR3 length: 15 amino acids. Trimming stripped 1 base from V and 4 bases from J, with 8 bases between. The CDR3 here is CASSEGTAYNSPLHF. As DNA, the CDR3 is TGTGCCAGCAGTGAAGGGACAGCTTATAATTCACCCCTCCACTTT.

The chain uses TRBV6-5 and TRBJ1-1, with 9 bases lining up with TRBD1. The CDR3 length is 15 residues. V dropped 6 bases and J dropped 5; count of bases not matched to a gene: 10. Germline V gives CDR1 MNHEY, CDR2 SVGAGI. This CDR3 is CASSRRTGVLTEAFF. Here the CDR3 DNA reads TGTGCCAGCAGCCGGAGGACAGGGGTTTTGACTGAAGCTTTCTTT.

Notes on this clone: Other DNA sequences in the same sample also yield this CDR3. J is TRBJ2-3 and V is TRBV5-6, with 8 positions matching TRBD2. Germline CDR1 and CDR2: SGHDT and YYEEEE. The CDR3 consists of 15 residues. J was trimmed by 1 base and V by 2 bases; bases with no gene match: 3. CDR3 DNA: TGTGCCAGCAGCTTAGAACTAGCGGGCACAGATACGCAGTATTTT. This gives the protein CASSLELAGTDTQYF.

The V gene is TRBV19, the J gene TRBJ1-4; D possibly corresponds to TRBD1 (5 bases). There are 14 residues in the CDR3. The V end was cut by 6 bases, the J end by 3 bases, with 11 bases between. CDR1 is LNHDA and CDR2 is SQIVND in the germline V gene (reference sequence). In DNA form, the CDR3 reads TGTGCCAGTAGGCAACAGGCGTCTAATGAAAAACTGTTTTTT. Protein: CASRQQASNEKLFF.

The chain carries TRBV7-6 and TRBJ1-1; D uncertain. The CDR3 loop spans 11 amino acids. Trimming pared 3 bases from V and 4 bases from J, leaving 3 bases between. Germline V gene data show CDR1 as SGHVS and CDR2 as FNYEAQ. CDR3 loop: CASSLVTEAFF. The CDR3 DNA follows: TGTGCCAGCAGCTTGGTCACTGAAGCTTTCTTT. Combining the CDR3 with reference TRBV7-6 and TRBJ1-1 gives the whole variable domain GAGVSQSPRYKVTKRGQDVALRCDPISGHVSLYWYRQALGQGPEFLTYFNYEAQQDKSGLPNDRFSAERPEGSISTLTIQRTEQRDSAMYRCASSLVTEAFFGQGTRLTVV.

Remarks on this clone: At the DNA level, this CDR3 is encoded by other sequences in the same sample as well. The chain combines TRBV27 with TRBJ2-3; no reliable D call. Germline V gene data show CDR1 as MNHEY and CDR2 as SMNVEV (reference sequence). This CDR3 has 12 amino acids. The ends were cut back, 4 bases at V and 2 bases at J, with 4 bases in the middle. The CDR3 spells CASSSTTDTQYF. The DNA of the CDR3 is TGTGCCAGCAGTTCGACCACAGATACGCAGTATTTT.

CDR3 residues: CASSSWGAAYEQYF. The CDR3 DNA sequence: TGTGCCAGCAGCTCGTGGGGAGCTGCGTACGAGCAGTACTTC. V and J are TRBV7-9 and TRBJ2-7; maybe TRBD2 (5 bases). CDR1 is SEHNR, CDR2 FQNEAQ, per germline (reference sequence). The CDR3 loop spans 14 amino acids. Trimming cost V 4 bases and J 4 bases, with 14 bases left between them.

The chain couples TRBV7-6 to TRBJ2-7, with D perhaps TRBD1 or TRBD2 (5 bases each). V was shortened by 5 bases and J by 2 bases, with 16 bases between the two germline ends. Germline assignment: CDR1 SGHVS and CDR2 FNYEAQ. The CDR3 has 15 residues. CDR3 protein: CASSPNAGTTYEQYF. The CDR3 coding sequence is TGTGCCAGCAGCCCTAATGCCGGGACCACCTACGAGCAGTACTTC.

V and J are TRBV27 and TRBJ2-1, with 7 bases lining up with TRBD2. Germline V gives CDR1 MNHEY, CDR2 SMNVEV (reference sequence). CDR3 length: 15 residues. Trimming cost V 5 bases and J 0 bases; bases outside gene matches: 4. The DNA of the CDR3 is TGTGCCAGCAGTGTCAGCGGGAACTCCTACAATGAGCAGTTCTTC. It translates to CASSVSGNSYNEQFF.

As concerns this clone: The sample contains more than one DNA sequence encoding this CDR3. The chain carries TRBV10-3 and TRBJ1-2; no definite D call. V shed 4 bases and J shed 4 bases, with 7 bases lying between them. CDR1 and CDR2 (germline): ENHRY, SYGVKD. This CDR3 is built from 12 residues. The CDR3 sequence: CAISGQTYGYTF. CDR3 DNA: TGTGCCATCAGTGGGCAGACCTATGGCTACACCTTC.

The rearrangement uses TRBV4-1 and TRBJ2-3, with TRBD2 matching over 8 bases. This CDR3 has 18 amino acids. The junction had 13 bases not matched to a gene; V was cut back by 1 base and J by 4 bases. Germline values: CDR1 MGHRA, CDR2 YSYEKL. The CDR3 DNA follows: TGCGCCAGCAGCCAAGGAAACAGCGGGGGAGGTAGGGCAGATACGCAGTATTTT. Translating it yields CASSQGNSGGGRADTQYF.